This TCR beta chain was recorded in a study of T cell changes during pregnancy in multiple sclerosis. Germline values: CDR1 SQVTM, CDR2 ANQGSEA. J was trimmed by 7 bases and V by 7 bases; bases with no gene match: 3. CDR3 length equals 11 residues. Assay used: immunoSEQ multiplex PCR; TCRdb lists only in-frame clones, some missing. The top ten clones hold approximately 0.25% of a sample with 50,000 or so clones, about 90% of them seen once. This sample comprised CD4+ T cells from peripheral blood mononuclear cells, obtained in the second trimester of pregnancy. The sequence derives from a female donor with multiple sclerosis, enrolled in a pregnancy study. The V gene is TRBV29-1, the J gene TRBJ1-4; 7 nucleotides agree with TRBD1. The chain's CDR3 is CSAGDSEKLFF. CDR3 DNA sequence: TGCAGCGCGGGGGACAGTGAAAAACTGTTTTTT.